This TCR beta chain was sequenced during a study of T cell repertoires in cytomegalovirus infection. Study-level background: CMV infection and matching HLA type were both indicated by public TCR beta signatures.

Using its own MiXCR run on the reads, TCRdb lists one record per CDR3 protein. The data contain about 740,000 distinct CDR3 sequences, approximately 40% of them singletons. General observations from the study: HLA-C-restricted CMV-specific TCR beta clonotypes were dominant in the ex vivo response. Carriers of CMV plus the relevant HLA were identified by cumulative public TCR beta family frequency.

Concerning this clonotype: The antigen is unknown.

Germline CDR1 MNHGY, CDR2 SAAAGT. V dropped 4 bases and J dropped 4 bases, with 11 bases sitting between them. This CDR3 comprises 15 residues. The rearrangement joins TRBV6-8 to TRBJ1-6; tentatively, D is TRBD1 (6 bases). This TCR was sampled from a human donor in good health (CMV status not recorded). Some clones in this sample may be carry-over from other donors' samples. Sequences were obtained from PBMCs. CDR3 in amino acids: CASSSGGVYNSPLHF. CDR3 nucleotide sequence: TGTGCCAGCAGTTCCGGGGGCGTTTATAATTCACCCCTCCACTTT.